This T cell receptor beta chain was sequenced in a study of beta chain features in type 1 diabetes. Background on the study: All samples yielded roughly 100,000,000 examined sorted cells.

Points from the study as a whole: All four CD4+ subsets from Type 1 diabetes patients carried moderately but significantly shorter TCRB CDR3s.

A note on this clone: Its antigen is as yet unknown.

Reverse transcribing all isolated RNA meant expressed TCRB transcripts were sequenced. Data came from immunoSEQ multiplex PCR; TCRdb stores just in-frame clones and leaves some out. This sample carries nearly 700,000 clones, 10% to 15% of them seen once, and the ten largest clones take less than 0.025%. Sequencing used naive CD4+ T cells from blood. The clonotype originates from a young man with type 1 diabetes.

In DNA, the CDR3 is TGTGCCTGGGGGGACAGGGGTCAGCCCCAGCATTTT. Its protein is CAWGDRGQPQHF. The chain employs TRBV30 and TRBJ1-5; TRBD1 agrees at 10 bases. The CDR3 spans 12 residues. V lost 5 bases, J lost 6 bases, and 1 base stayed unmatched. The germline V gene has CDR1 GTSNPN and CDR2 SVGIG (reference sequence).